The rows below give T cell receptor beta chains drawn from one sample of a study of cytomegalovirus exposure and HLA in healthy donors. Some clones are missing from TCRdb's copy, which holds only in-frame ones; the method was immunoSEQ multiplex PCR. The profile shows about 120,000 clones, roughly 75% of them singletons. Source material: PBMCs. All receptors come from a woman aged 45-60 years in good health and CMV-seronegative. CDR3s include the opening cysteine and the closing phenylalanine or tryptophan. Fields, in order: CDR3 length, J gene, D gene, V gene, clone size, CDR3 DNA, CDR3 protein. D genes are given only for firm matches. The size of a clone is reported for some rows only, either as once, few or many, or as a class for expanded clones.

13 | TRBJ2-2 | . | TRBV7-2 | . | TGTGCCAGCAGCCCAGGGAACACCGGGGAGCTGTTTTTT | CASSPGNTGELFF
15 | TRBJ2-3 | . | TRBV13 | . | TGTGCCAGCAGCTTCCGCGGAATAAGCGGAGATACGCAGTATTTT | CASSFRGISGDTQYF
15 | TRBJ2-2 | . | TRBV6-4 | . | TGTGCCAGCAGTGACGGAGGGACGGACACCGGGGAGCTGTTTTTT | CASSDGGTDTGELFF
14 | TRBJ2-7 | . | TRBV13 | . | TGTGCCAGCAGCCCGACAGAATCCTCCTACGAGCAGTACTTC | CASSPTESSYEQYF
15 | TRBJ2-1 | TRBD1 | TRBV5-4 | few | TGTGCCAGCAGCTTCCAAGACAGGGAAGTCGCTGAGCAGTTCTTC | CASSFQDREVAEQFF
15 | TRBJ2-1 | . | TRBV5-8 | once | TGTGCCAGCAGCTTGGTTAGCGGCTCCTACAATGAGCAGTTCTTC | CASSLVSGSYNEQFF
13 | TRBJ2-3 | TRBD2 | TRBV2 | few | TGTGCCAGCAGTCCTTTAGCGGGAGGTACGCAGTATTTT | CASSPLAGGTQYF
15 | TRBJ2-1 | . | TRBV9 | . | TGTGCCAGCAGCGTATCGGCGGGTTCTTACAATGAGCAGTTCTTC | CASSVSAGSYNEQFF
16 | TRBJ2-3 | . | TRBV4-3 | . | TGCGCCAGCAGCCAAGAGCGGTGCCAGTTTGCAGATACGCAGTATTTT | CASSQERCQFADTQYF
16 | TRBJ1-1 | . | TRBV28 | . | TGTGCCAGCAGTTTAAACCCAGAATACATGAACACTGAAGCTTTCTTT | CASSLNPEYMNTEAFF
13 | TRBJ2-1 | . | TRBV28 | medium-sized | TGTGCCAGCAGGCAGCCGGGCTACAATGAGCAGTTCTTC | CASRQPGYNEQFF
16 | TRBJ2-1 | TRBD2 | TRBV27 | . | TGTGCCAGCAGTATCCTACTAGCGGGAGTCATCTATGAGCAGTTCTTC | CASSILLAGVIYEQFF
14 | TRBJ2-7 | TRBD1 | TRBV11-1 | . | TGTGCCAGCAGGCGACAGGGCACTAACTACGAGCAGTACTTC | CASRRQGTNYEQYF
12 | TRBJ2-2 | . | TRBV5-1 | . | TGCGCCAGCAGGAGTTACACCGGGGAGCTGTTTTTT | CASRSYTGELFF
13 | TRBJ2-5 | TRBD2 | TRBV30 | . | TGTGCCTGCGGGCGGGAGGGAACGGAGACCCAGTACTTC | CACGREGTETQYF
17 | TRBJ2-2 | TRBD2 | TRBV19 | . | TGTGCCAGTATTACTCCGGGACTAGCGGGATCAGCCGGGGAGCTGTTTTTT | CASITPGLAGSAGELFF
17 | TRBJ1-2 | TRBD1 | TRBV29-1 | . | TGCAGCGTTGAAGATGAACGTTCTCATAACAGGGGCCAAGGCTACACCTTC | CSVEDERSHNRGQGYTF
14 | TRBJ2-7 | TRBD2 | TRBV19 | once | TGTGCCAGTAGTACTAGCGGGGGGACCTACGAGCAGTACTTC | CASSTSGGTYEQYF
16 | TRBJ2-1 | . | TRBV4-1 | . | TGCGCCAGCAGCCAGGGAGAGGCGAGCTCCTACAATGAGCAGTTCTTC | CASSQGEASSYNEQFF
13 | TRBJ2-7 | TRBD2 | TRBV11-1 | few | TGTGCCAGCAGCTTGGGACTAGCTAACGAGCAGTACTTC | CASSLGLANEQYF
16 | TRBJ2-7 | . | TRBV11-2 | . | TGTGCCAGCAACGAAAATGGGACTTACGAATCCTACGAGCAGTACTTC | CASNENGTYESYEQYF
15 | TRBJ2-7 | . | TRBV6-5 | . | TGTGCCAGCAGTTACTGGCAGTCTTTAACCTACGAGCAGTACTTC | CASSYWQSLTYEQYF
11 | TRBJ2-3 | . | TRBV20-1 | once | TGCAGTGCTAGGCGAGGGGATACGCAGTATTTT | CSARRGDTQYF
16 | TRBJ2-1 | TRBD2 | TRBV13 | . | TGTGCCGGCAGCTCCGAGGCTAGCGGGGCCTACAATGAGCAGTTCTTC | CAGSSEASGAYNEQFF
15 | TRBJ2-1 | TRBD1 | TRBV15 | . | TGTGCCACCAGCAGAGATCGGGACAGCTACAATGAGCAGCTCTTC | CATSRDRDSYNEQLF
17 | TRBJ1-2 | TRBD1 | TRBV4-3 | . | TGCGCCAGCAGCCAATTGGCTCCGGGACAGACCACCTATGGCTACACCTTC | CASSQLAPGQTTYGYTF
12 | TRBJ2-4 | . | TRBV28 | once | TGTGCCAGCAGTTTGTTCGGACAGACACCTCGCTTC | CASSLFGQTPRF
13 | TRBJ2-2 | . | TRBV7-2 | . | TGTGCCAGCAGCTTTGAGGGAACCGGGGAGCTGTTTTTT | CASSFEGTGELFF
13 | TRBJ2-1 | TRBD2 | TRBV6-6 | . | TGTGCCAGCAGTCCGGGACTAAACAATGAGCAGTTCTTC | CASSPGLNNEQFF
14 | TRBJ2-1 | TRBD2 | TRBV4-3 | . | TGCGCCAGCAGCCACGGACTAGCGAACAATGAGCAGTTCTTC | CASSHGLANNEQFF
13 | TRBJ1-2 | . | TRBV10-2 | . | TGCGCCAGCAGTGAAAGGGGAATGGACCGCTACACCTTC | CASSERGMDRYTF
16 | TRBJ2-6 | TRBD1 | TRBV7-9 | once | TGTTCCAGCAGCCATAGCAGGGGGAGTGGGGCCAACGTCCTGACTTTC | CSSSHSRGSGANVLTF